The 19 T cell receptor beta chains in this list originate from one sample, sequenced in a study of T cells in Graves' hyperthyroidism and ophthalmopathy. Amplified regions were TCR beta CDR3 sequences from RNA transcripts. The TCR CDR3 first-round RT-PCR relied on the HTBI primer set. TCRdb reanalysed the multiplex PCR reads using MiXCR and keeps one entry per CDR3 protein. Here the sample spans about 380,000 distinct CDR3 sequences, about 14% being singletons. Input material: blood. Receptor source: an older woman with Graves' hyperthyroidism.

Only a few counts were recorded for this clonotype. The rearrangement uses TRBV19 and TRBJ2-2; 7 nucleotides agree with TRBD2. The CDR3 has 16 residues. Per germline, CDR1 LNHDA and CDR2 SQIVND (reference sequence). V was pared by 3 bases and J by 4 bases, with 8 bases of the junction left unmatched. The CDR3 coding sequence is TGTGCCAGTAGTATGGCGGGAGCCCTCGGCACCGGGGAGCTGTTTTTT. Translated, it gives CASSMAGALGTGELFF.

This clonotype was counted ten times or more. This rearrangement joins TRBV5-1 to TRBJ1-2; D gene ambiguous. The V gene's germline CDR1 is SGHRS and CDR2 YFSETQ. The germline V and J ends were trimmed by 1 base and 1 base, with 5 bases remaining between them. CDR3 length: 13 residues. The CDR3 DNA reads TGCGCCAGCAGCTTGACCAGTAACTATGGCTACACCTTC. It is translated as CASSLTSNYGYTF.

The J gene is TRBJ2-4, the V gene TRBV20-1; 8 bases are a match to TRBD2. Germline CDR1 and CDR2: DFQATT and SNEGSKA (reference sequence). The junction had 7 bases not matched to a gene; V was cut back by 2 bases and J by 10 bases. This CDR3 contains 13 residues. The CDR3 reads CSARLAGAYIQYF. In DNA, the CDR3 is TGCAGTGCTAGACTAGCGGGTGCCTATATTCAGTACTTC.

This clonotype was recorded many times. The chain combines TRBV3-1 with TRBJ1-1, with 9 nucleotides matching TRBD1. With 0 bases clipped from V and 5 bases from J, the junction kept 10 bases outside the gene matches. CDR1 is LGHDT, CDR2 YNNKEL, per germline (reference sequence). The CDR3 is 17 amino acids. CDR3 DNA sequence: TGTGCCAGCAGCCAAGATCCAAGACCGGGACAGGGTACTGAAGCTTTCTTT. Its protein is CASSQDPRPGQGTEAFF.

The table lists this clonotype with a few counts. The CDR3 nucleotides read TGCGCCAGCAGCCACCCTAGGGGGGAAAATTCACCCCTCCACTTT. This translates into CASSHPRGENSPLHF. The rearrangement joins TRBV4-1 to TRBJ1-6; D might be TRBD1 (6 bases). Germline V gene data show CDR1 as MGHRA and CDR2 as YSYEKL. This CDR3 has 15 amino acids. V shed 3 bases and J shed 7 bases, with 13 bases lying between them.

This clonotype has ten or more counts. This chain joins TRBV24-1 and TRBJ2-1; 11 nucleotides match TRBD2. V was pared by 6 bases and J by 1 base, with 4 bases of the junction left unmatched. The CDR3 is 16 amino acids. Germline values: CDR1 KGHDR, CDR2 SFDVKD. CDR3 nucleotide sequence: TGTGCCACCAGTTCCATAGCGGGAGGGTCCTACAATGAGCAGTTCTTC. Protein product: CATSSIAGGSYNEQFF.

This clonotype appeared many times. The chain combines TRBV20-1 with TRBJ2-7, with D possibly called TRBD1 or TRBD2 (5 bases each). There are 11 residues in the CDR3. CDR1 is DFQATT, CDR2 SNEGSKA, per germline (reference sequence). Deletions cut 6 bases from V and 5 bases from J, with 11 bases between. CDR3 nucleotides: TGCAGTGCGGGACCGAGCCACGAGCAGTACTTC. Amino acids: CSAGPSHEQYF.

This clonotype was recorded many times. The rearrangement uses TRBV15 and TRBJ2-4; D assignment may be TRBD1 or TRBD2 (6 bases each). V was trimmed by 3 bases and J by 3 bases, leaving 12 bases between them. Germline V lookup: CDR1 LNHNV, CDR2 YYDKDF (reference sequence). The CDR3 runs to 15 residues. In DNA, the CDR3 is TGTGCCACCAGCAGCGGACAGACTAGCAAAAACATTCAGTACTTC. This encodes CATSSGQTSKNIQYF.

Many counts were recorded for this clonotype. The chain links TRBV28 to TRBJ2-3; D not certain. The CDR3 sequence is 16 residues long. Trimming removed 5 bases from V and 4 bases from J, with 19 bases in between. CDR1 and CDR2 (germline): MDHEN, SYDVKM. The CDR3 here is CASSSNSQGLPDTQYF. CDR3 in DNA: TGTGCCAGCAGTAGTAACAGCCAAGGGCTCCCAGATACGCAGTATTTT.

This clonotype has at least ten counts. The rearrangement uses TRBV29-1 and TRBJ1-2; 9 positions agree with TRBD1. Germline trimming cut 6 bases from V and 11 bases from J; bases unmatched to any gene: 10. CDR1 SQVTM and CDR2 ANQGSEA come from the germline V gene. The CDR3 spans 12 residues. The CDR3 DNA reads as TGCAGCGTCCTGCGGGACAGGGACGGTTACACCTTC. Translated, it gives CSVLRDRDGYTF.

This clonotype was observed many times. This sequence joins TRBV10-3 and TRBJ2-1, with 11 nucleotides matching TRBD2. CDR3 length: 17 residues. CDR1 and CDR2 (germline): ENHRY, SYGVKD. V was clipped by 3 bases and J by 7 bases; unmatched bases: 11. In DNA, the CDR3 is TGTGCCATCAGTGAATTCCAGACTAGCGGGATGCGAAATGAGCAGTTCTTC. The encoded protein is CAISEFQTSGMRNEQFF.

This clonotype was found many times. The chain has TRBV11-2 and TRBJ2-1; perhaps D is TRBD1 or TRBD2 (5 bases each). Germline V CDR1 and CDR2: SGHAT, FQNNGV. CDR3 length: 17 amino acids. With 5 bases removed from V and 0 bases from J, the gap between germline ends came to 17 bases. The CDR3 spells CASSDWGFAGSYNEQFF. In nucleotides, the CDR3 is TGTGCCAGCAGCGACTGGGGGTTCGCCGGCTCCTACAATGAGCAGTTCTTC.

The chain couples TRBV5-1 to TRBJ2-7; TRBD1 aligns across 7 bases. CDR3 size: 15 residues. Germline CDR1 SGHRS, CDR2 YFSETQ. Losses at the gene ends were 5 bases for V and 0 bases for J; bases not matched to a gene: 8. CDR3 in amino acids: CASSRDSRASYEQYF. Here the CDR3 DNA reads TGCGCCAGCAGTCGGGACAGTCGAGCCTCCTACGAGCAGTACTTC.

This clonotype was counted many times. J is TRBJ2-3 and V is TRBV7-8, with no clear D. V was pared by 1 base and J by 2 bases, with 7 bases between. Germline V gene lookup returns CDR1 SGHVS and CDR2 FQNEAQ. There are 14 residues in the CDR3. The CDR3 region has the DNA TGTGCCAGCAGCTTAGAATACCACACAGATACGCAGTATTTT. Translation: CASSLEYHTDTQYF.

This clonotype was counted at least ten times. CDR3 residues: CSVKHAGGPSYEQYF. The CDR3 DNA reads as TGCAGTGTTAAACATGCGGGAGGGCCCTCCTACGAGCAGTACTTC. The V gene is TRBV20-1, the J gene TRBJ2-7; 9 bases are shared with TRBD2. CDR1 and CDR2 (germline): DFQATT, SNEGSKA (reference sequence). The V segment lost 7 bases and the J segment 0 bases; nucleotides outside the gene matches: 10. This CDR3 is 15 amino acids long.

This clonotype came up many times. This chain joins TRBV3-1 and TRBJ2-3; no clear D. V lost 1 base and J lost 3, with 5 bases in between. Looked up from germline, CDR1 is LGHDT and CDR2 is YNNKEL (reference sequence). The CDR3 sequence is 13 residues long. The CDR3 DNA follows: TGTGCCAGCAGCCAAGTTATAACAGATACGCAGTATTTT. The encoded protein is CASSQVITDTQYF.

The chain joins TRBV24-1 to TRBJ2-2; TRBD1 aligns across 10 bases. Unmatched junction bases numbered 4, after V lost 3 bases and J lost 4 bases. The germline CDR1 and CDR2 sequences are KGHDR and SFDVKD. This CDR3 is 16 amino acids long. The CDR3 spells CATSDAGTGVTGELFF. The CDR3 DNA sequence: TGTGCCACCAGTGATGCCGGGACAGGGGTCACCGGGGAGCTGTTTTTT.

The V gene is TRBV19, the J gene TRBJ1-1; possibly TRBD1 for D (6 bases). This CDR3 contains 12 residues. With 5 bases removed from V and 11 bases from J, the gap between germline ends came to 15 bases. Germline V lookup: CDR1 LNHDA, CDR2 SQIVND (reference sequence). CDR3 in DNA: TGTGCCAGTAGTCCGGGGGGCAGTCAGGCTTTCTTT. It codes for CASSPGGSQAFF.

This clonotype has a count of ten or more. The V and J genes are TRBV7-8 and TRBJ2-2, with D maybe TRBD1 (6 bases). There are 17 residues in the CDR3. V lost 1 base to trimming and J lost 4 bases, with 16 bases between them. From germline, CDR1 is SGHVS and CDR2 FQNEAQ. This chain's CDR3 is CASSLGGAGALTGELFF. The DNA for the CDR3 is TGTGCCAGCAGCTTAGGAGGGGCAGGGGCGCTCACCGGGGAGCTGTTTTTT.